Below are 2 T cell receptor beta chains sequenced from a single sample in a study of blood T cell repertoires in COVID-19. The method was immunoSEQ multiplex PCR; TCRdb's version includes in-frame clones alone and lacks a portion of them. The data contain more than 100,000 clones, about 79% of them singletons. The sequencing sample was made of peripheral blood. The receptors here all came from a man between 65 and 79 years old with acute or convalescent COVID-19.

The genes are TRBV10-3 and TRBJ2-2; D not resolved. In germline, CDR1 is ENHRY, CDR2 SYGVKD. With 0 bases removed from V and 3 bases from J, the gap between germline ends came to 20 bases. This CDR3 has 19 amino acids. CDR3 amino acids: CAISESRIFAAGDTGELFF. CDR3 DNA: TGTGCCATCAGTGAGTCGCGGATTTTCGCGGCCGGCGACACCGGGGAGCTGTTTTTT.

The chain employs TRBV7-2 and TRBJ2-7, with D tentatively TRBD1 (6 bases). Trimming shortened V by 5 bases and J by 3 bases, and 14 bases separated the two germline ends. CDR1 is SGHTA, CDR2 FQGNSA, per germline. This CDR3 spans 14 amino acids. The CDR3 spells CASSQDRQSYEQYF. The DNA for the CDR3 is TGTGCCAGCAGCCAGGACAGACAAAGCTACGAGCAGTACTTC.